This T cell receptor (beta chain) originates from a study of cytomegalovirus exposure and HLA in healthy donors. Background on the study: For the roughly 370 genotyped donors, over 80% fell within the Caucasian-associated ancestry cluster. Study outcomes and limitations: Trimming of TCR beta V- and J-genes showed a link, identified in a later analysis, to a missense DCLRE1C variant. Investigators reported some 150 TCR beta chains as tied to cytomegalovirus.

Details on this clone: Its antigen is as yet unknown.

The CDR3 loop spans 15 amino acids. Germline V lookup: CDR1 MGHRA, CDR2 YSYEKL. Trimming removed 1 base at V and 4 bases at J, with 13 bases between. Primers: 60 Vbeta forward and 13 Jbeta reverse. The table came from immunoSEQ multiplex PCR; TCRdb's copy has only in-frame clones and leaves some out. Of 130,000 or so clones in the sample, approximately 85% were seen once. The sequenced material came from PBMCs. This chain connects TRBV4-1 to TRBJ1-1; D call uncertain. This TCR derives from a woman aged 45-59 years in good health and CMV-seropositive. The CDR3 coding sequence is TGCGCCAGCAGCCAAGGCGAGGCGATGGGCACTGAAGCTTTCTTT. It specifies CASSQGEAMGTEAFF.